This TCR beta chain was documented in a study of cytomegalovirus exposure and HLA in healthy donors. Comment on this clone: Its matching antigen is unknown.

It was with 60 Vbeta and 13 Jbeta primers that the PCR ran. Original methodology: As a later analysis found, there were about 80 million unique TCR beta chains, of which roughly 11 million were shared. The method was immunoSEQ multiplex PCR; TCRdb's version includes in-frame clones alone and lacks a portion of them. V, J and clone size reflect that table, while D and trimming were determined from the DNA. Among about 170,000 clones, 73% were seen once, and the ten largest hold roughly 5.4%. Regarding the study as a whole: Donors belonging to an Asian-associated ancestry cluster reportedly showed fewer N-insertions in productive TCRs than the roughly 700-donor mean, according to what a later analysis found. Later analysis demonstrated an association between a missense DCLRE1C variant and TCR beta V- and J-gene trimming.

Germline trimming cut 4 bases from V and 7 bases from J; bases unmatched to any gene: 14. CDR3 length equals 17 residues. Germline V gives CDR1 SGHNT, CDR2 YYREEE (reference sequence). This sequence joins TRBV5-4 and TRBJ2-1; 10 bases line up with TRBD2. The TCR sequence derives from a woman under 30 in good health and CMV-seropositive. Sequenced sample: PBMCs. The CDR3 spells CASSHSSQRGGGNEQFF. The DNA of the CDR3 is TGTGCCAGCAGCCATAGCTCCCAGCGGGGGGGCGGGAATGAGCAGTTCTTC.